This T cell receptor beta chain comes out of a study of T cells in Graves' hyperthyroidism and ophthalmopathy. CDR3 size: 16 residues. Germline values: CDR1 MGHRA, CDR2 YSYEKL. Trimming stripped 0 bases from V and 1 base from J, with 9 bases between. TCR beta CDR3 region amplification was performed from RNA transcripts. A first-round RT-PCR of the TCR CDR3 used the HTBI primer set. TCRdb re-derived calls from the multiplex PCR reads in MiXCR, one entry per CDR3 protein. The sample has around 380,000 distinct CDR3 sequences, approximately 12% seen once. Sequencing was performed on blood. This sequence originates from a young man with Graves' hyperthyroidism that later progressed to Graves' ophthalmopathy. The rearrangement joins TRBV4-1 to TRBJ2-2; D is unresolved. CDR3 protein: CASSQDPIRNTGELFF. CDR3 coding DNA: TGCGCCAGCAGCCAAGATCCGATAAGGAACACCGGGGAGCTGTTTTTT.